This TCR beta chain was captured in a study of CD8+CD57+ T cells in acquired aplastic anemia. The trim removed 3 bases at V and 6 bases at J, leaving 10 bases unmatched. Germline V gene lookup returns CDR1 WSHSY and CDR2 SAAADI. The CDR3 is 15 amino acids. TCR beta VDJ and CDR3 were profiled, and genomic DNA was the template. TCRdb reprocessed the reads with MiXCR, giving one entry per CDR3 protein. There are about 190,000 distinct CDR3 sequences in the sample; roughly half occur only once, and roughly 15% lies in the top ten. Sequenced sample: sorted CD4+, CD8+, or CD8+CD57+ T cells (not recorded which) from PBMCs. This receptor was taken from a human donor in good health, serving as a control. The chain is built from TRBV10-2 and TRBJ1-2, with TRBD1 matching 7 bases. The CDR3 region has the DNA TGCGCCAGCAGTGATGGGTCAGGGGGATCGGATGGCTACACCTTC. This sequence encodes CASSDGSGGSDGYTF.